Below are 20 T cell receptor beta chains sequenced from a single sample in a study of yellow fever vaccine responses in identical twins. TCRdb re-called the RT-PCR reads with MiXCR, one entry per CDR3 protein. Found here are 2,000 to 2,500 distinct CDR3 sequences, roughly 80% of them singletons; the top ten hold about 12%. The sequencing here drew on T cells from blood (PBMCs), unsorted or a sorted subset (not recorded which), taken before or after yellow fever vaccination (not recorded which). The receptors stem from a woman between 18 and 29 years old who received the yellow fever vaccine.

The chain links TRBV5-1 to TRBJ1-4; 7 nucleotides align to TRBD1. Germline V gene lookup returns CDR1 SGHRS and CDR2 YFSETQ. Trimming removed 1 base from V and 7 bases from J; junction bases left unmatched: 4. This CDR3 comprises 14 residues. CDR3 DNA sequence: TGCGCCAGCAGCTTGATCCCAGGGGGTGAAAAACTGTTTTTT. This encodes CASSLIPGGEKLFF.

The gene calls are TRBV2 and TRBJ2-5, with D possibly being TRBD1 (6 bases). Trimming pared 0 bases from V and 4 bases from J, leaving 15 bases between. Germline values: CDR1 SNHLY, CDR2 FYNNEI. The CDR3 is 16 amino acids. The CDR3 reads CASSEATARGGETQYF. As DNA, the CDR3 is TGTGCCAGCAGTGAAGCGACGGCCAGGGGTGGAGAGACCCAGTACTTC.

This chain uses TRBV11-2 with TRBJ2-6; TRBD1 aligns across 7 bases. The CDR3 covers 18 residues. The V segment lost 0 bases and the J segment 0 bases; nucleotides outside the gene matches: 5. The germline gives CDR1 SGHAT, CDR2 FQNNGV. The CDR3 nucleotides are TGTGCCAGCAGCTTAGAACAGGGGCGAAGCTCTGGGGCCAACGTCCTGACTTTC. Translating it yields CASSLEQGRSSGANVLTF.

V is TRBV4-1 and J is TRBJ2-7; TRBD2 agrees at 7 bases. V lost 4 bases and J lost 2; bases outside the gene matches: 8. Germline loops: CDR1 MGHRA, CDR2 YSYEKL. CDR3 length: 15 amino acids. The CDR3 here is CASSPPGGGPYEQYF. CDR3 nucleotides: TGCGCCAGCAGCCCGCCCGGGGGAGGGCCCTACGAGCAGTACTTC.

The rearrangement links TRBV29-1 to TRBJ2-7; D is ambiguous. The V end was cut by 1 base, the J end by 0 bases, with 7 bases between. In germline, CDR1 is SQVTM, CDR2 ANQGSEA. This CDR3 has 13 residues. CDR3 loop: CSVEGQSSYEQYF. In DNA form, the CDR3 reads TGCAGCGTTGAAGGTCAGAGCTCCTACGAGCAGTACTTC.

The V gene is TRBV12-3 or TRBV12-4, the J gene TRBJ2-2; TRBD1 agrees at 11 bases. CDR3 length: 15 residues. The V and J ends lost 7 bases and 5 bases, in that order; junction bases with no gene match: 6. The CDR3 region has the DNA TGTGCCAGCACCACGGGACAGGGGGGAACCGGGGAGCTGTTTTTT. Protein: CASTTGQGGTGELFF.

The chain uses TRBV6-5 and TRBJ1-2; D is unclear. Germline V gives CDR1 MNHEY, CDR2 SVGAGI. The CDR3 length is 16 residues. Trimming shortened V by 0 bases and J by 2 bases, and 13 bases separated the two germline ends. The CDR3 DNA reads as TGTGCCAGCAGTTACTCGGTTCTTTTCGGAAACTATGGCTACACCTTC. Amino acids: CASSYSVLFGNYGYTF.

This clonotype was observed a single time. J is TRBJ1-2 and V is TRBV10-3, with 8 bases identical to TRBD1. This CDR3 is 15 amino acids long. Trimming took 7 bases from V and 6 from J; bases not matched to a gene: 13. Per the germline V gene, CDR1 is ENHRY and CDR2 is SYGVKD. In nucleotides, the CDR3 is TGTGCCATCACTCAGACAGGGGCCCTGAGGGATGGCTACACCTTC. It yields the protein CAITQTGALRDGYTF.

The chain couples TRBV4-1 to TRBJ1-5, with D unclear. The germline V and J ends were trimmed by 4 bases and 0 bases, with 10 bases remaining between them. The CDR3 loop spans 15 amino acids. Per germline, CDR1 MGHRA and CDR2 YSYEKL. CDR3 DNA: TGCGCCAGCAGCCCCAAGGGCTATAGCAATCAGCCCCAGCATTTT. Protein product: CASSPKGYSNQPQHF.

V and J are TRBV7-6 and TRBJ1-4; no firm D call. Germline V gives CDR1 SGHVS, CDR2 FNYEAQ. The CDR3 is 14 amino acids. V was pared by 2 bases and J by 8 bases, with 12 bases between. As DNA, the CDR3 is TGTGCCAGCAGCTTAATTCGAGGTGGGGAAAAACTGTTTTTT. Amino acid sequence: CASSLIRGGEKLFF.

The J gene is TRBJ2-7, the V gene TRBV10-1; TRBD1 might be the D (6 bases). Looked up from germline, CDR1 is WNHNN and CDR2 is SYGVQD (reference sequence). Between the trimmed V and J ends, which lost 2 bases and 3 bases, there was a span of 8 bases. This CDR3 comprises 13 residues. In DNA, the CDR3 is TGCGCCAGCAGTGAGACAGGGTACTACGAGCAGTACTTC. Its protein product is CASSETGYYEQYF.

V and J are TRBV29-1 and TRBJ1-2, with TRBD1 identical over 9 bases. This CDR3 has 14 residues. Germline V gene sequence: CDR1 SQVTM, CDR2 ANQGSEA. Trimming removed 2 bases from V and 4 bases from J; junction bases left unmatched: 5. CDR3 DNA sequence: TGCAGCGTTGAACTCCGGGACAGGGCCTATGGCTACACCTTC. Translation: CSVELRDRAYGYTF.

This chain uses TRBV12-3 or TRBV12-4 with TRBJ1-5; 8 nucleotides align to TRBD1. This CDR3 has 15 residues. With 5 bases clipped from V and 4 bases from J, the junction kept 7 bases outside the gene matches. As DNA, the CDR3 is TGTGCCAGCAGTCAGGGACAGGCCGAGAATCAGCCCCAGCATTTT. Translated: CASSQGQAENQPQHF.

In this sample, this clonotype turned up once. V usage is TRBV29-1 and J usage is TRBJ2-3; the D is unclear. Trimming left V 4 bases short and J 3 bases short, with 8 bases between. Per the germline V gene, CDR1 is SQVTM and CDR2 is ANQGSEA. The CDR3 loop spans 12 amino acids. The DNA of the CDR3 is TGCAGCGTTGGGGGTACTACAGATACGCAGTATTTT. Amino acid sequence: CSVGGTTDTQYF.

There are a few counts of this clonotype. The chain recombines TRBV7-9 with TRBJ1-5; D not certain. V lost 1 base and J lost 4, with 2 bases in between. Germline values: CDR1 SEHNR, CDR2 FQNEAQ (reference sequence). This CDR3 region has 12 residues. DNA of the CDR3: TGTGCCAGCAGCTTAGGGAATCAGCCCCAGCATTTT. Its protein product is CASSLGNQPQHF. The full variable domain, completed using reference TRBV7-9 and TRBJ1-5, is DTGVSQNPRHKITKRGQNVTFRCDPISEHNRLYWYRQTLGQGPEFLTYFQNEAQLEKSRLLSDRFSAERPKGSFSTLEIQRTEQGDSAMYLCASSLGNQPQHFGDGTRLSIL.

The chain employs TRBV6-4 and TRBJ1-2; 11 nucleotides align to TRBD1. The CDR3 totals 14 residues. Germline CDR1 is MRHNA and CDR2 is SNTAGT. V lost 8 bases and J lost 6; bases outside the gene matches: 8. CDR3 in DNA: TGTGCCAGCGAGACTCGGACAGGGGGCAATGGCTACACCTTC. Protein product: CASETRTGGNGYTF.

The chain combines TRBV7-8 with TRBJ2-1; no clear D gene. Germline V gene sequence: CDR1 SGHVS, CDR2 FQNEAQ. Trimming took off 2 bases at V and 6 bases at J, with 8 bases between the two ends. CDR3 length equals 13 residues. Here the CDR3 reads CASSLSRSNEQFF. CDR3 DNA: TGTGCCAGCAGCTTAAGTCGGAGCAATGAGCAGTTCTTC. Filled out from reference TRBV7-8 and TRBJ2-1, the complete variable domain reads GAGVSQSPRYKVAKRGQDVALRCDPISGHVSLFWYQQALGQGPEFLTYFQNEAQLDKSGLPSDRFFAERPEGSVSTLKIQRTQQEDSAVYLCASSLSRSNEQFFGPGTRLTVL.

The DNA of the CDR3 is TGTGCCAGCAGCTTCTCCTACGAGCAGTACTTC. It codes for CASSFSYEQYF. V is TRBV11-1 and J is TRBJ2-7; D unclear. Looked up from germline, CDR1 is SGHAT and CDR2 is FQDESV (reference sequence). Deletions cut 3 bases from V and 0 bases from J, with 0 bases between. The CDR3 totals 11 residues.

The chain has TRBV11-1 and TRBJ2-5; D remains ambiguous. Trimming stripped 3 bases from V and 0 bases from J, with 11 bases between. Germline assignment: CDR1 SGHAT and CDR2 FQDESV (reference sequence). The CDR3 length is 15 residues. The CDR3 nucleotides read TGTGCCAGCAGCTTTCTGTGGCAGGACCAAGAGACCCAGTACTTC. It yields the protein CASSFLWQDQETQYF.

The chain links TRBV23-1 to TRBJ1-6; 9 bases agree with TRBD1. TRBV23-1 is identified as an open reading frame with a role that is uncertain. The CDR3 covers 17 residues. V was pared by 2 bases and J by 10 bases, with 12 bases of the junction left unmatched. The CDR3: CASSQPNSTGGKSPLHF. CDR3 coding DNA: TGCGCCAGCAGTCAACCAAATTCGACAGGGGGAAAGTCACCCCTCCACTTT.